This T cell receptor (beta chain) was observed in a study of control samples from healthy donors and cancer patients. V lost 5 bases and J lost 3, with 22 bases in between. The germline V gene encodes CDR1 SEHNR and CDR2 FQNEAQ (reference sequence). This CDR3 is 17 amino acids long. This clone was observed a single time. Clones were sequenced by immunoSEQ multiplex PCR, and TCRdb holds only the in-frame ones, with some missing. The table shows over 150,000 clones, with just under 95% occurring only once. The sequenced sample was blood. The gene calls are TRBV7-9 and TRBJ1-2, with D perhaps TRBD1 (5 bases). The sequence came from a man aged 40-49 years in good health. The CDR3 sequence is CASSASQGRYQDYGYTF. In DNA form, the CDR3 reads TGTGCCAGCAGCGCGAGCCAGGGAAGGTACCAGGACTATGGCTACACCTTC.